The rows below give T cell receptor beta chains drawn from one sample of a study of somatic mutations in cytotoxic T cells in rheumatoid arthritis. Measured with immunoSEQ multiplex PCR; TCRdb has only the in-frame clones, and not every one. The data show about 19,000 clones, over 60% seen once. The sample comprised CD8+ T cells sorted from blood. The receptors shown here come from an adult with rheumatoid arthritis. Each CDR3 is given with its conserved first and last residue. The D gene is left open where the match is weak. Not every row has a clone size; where given, it reads once, few, many or a size class.

clone_size: few; d_call: NA; v_call: TRBV6-1; j_call: TRBJ2-7; cdr3_length: 14; cdr3_aa: CASSVGHGLGEQYF; cdr3_nt: TGTGCCAGCAGTGTCGGGCACGGATTGGGGGAGCAGTACTTC
clone_size: NA; d_call: NA; v_call: TRBV7-8; j_call: TRBJ2-5; cdr3_length: 16; cdr3_aa: CASSLGLARVQETQYF; cdr3_nt: TGTGCCAGCAGCCTAGGACTGGCCCGCGTCCAAGAGACCCAGTACTTC
clone_size: NA; d_call: NA; v_call: TRBV4-1; j_call: TRBJ2-7; cdr3_length: 14; cdr3_aa: CASSPRDTGYEQYF; cdr3_nt: TGCGCCAGCAGCCCCCGGGACACAGGCTACGAGCAGTACTTC
clone_size: few; d_call: NA; v_call: TRBV9; j_call: TRBJ1-5; cdr3_length: 12; cdr3_aa: CASGTGNQPQHF; cdr3_nt: TGTGCCAGCGGTACAGGGAATCAGCCCCAGCATTTT
clone_size: medium-sized; d_call: NA; v_call: TRBV10-3; j_call: TRBJ1-3; cdr3_length: 16; cdr3_aa: CAISDEGSSSGNTIYF; cdr3_nt: TGTGCCATCAGTGACGAGGGAAGCAGTTCTGGAAACACCATATATTTT
clone_size: few; d_call: TRBD2; v_call: TRBV27; j_call: TRBJ2-3; cdr3_length: 15; cdr3_aa: CASSKTSGGTDTQYF; cdr3_nt: TGTGCCAGCAGTAAGACTAGCGGGGGCACAGATACGCAGTATTTT
clone_size: NA; d_call: NA; v_call: TRBV15; j_call: TRBJ2-1; cdr3_length: 11; cdr3_aa: CATSRAYEQFF; cdr3_nt: TGTGCCACCAGCAGAGCATACGAGCAGTTCTTC
clone_size: NA; d_call: TRBD2; v_call: TRBV13; j_call: TRBJ2-7; cdr3_length: 15; cdr3_aa: CASSLATGGPYEQYF; cdr3_nt: TGTGCCAGCAGCTTGGCAACGGGAGGTCCCTACGAGCAGTACTTC
clone_size: NA; d_call: TRBD2; v_call: TRBV7-2; j_call: TRBJ2-7; cdr3_length: 16; cdr3_aa: CASSLVSSSGTYEQYF; cdr3_nt: TGTGCCAGCAGCTTAGTTAGCTCTAGCGGGACCTACGAGCAGTACTTC
clone_size: NA; d_call: NA; v_call: TRBV7-9; j_call: TRBJ2-1; cdr3_length: 13; cdr3_aa: CASSSGLYNEQFF; cdr3_nt: TGTGCCAGCAGCTCGGGACTCTACAATGAGCAGTTCTTC
clone_size: once; d_call: NA; v_call: TRBV10-2; j_call: TRBJ1-2; cdr3_length: 16; cdr3_aa: CASSESTRREIYGYTF; cdr3_nt: TGCGCCAGCAGTGAGTCGACTCGAAGGGAGATTTATGGCTACACCTTC
clone_size: few; d_call: TRBD2; v_call: TRBV4-1; j_call: TRBJ2-7; cdr3_length: 14; cdr3_aa: CASSRTSGAYEQYF; cdr3_nt: TGCGCCAGCAGCCGGACTAGCGGGGCCTACGAGCAGTACTTC
clone_size: once; d_call: TRBD2; v_call: TRBV13; j_call: TRBJ2-1; cdr3_length: 19; cdr3_aa: CASSSPPGLAGVGVDEQFF; cdr3_nt: TGTGCCAGCAGCTCCCCCCCCGGACTAGCGGGAGTCGGAGTTGATGAGCAGTTCTTC
clone_size: NA; d_call: NA; v_call: TRBV4-1; j_call: TRBJ2-7; cdr3_length: 14; cdr3_aa: CASSQDREEYEQYF; cdr3_nt: TGCGCCAGCAGCCAAGACAGGGAAGAGTACGAGCAGTACTTC
clone_size: few; d_call: NA; v_call: TRBV19; j_call: TRBJ1-5; cdr3_length: 13; cdr3_aa: CASSIIAYQPQHF; cdr3_nt: TGTGCCAGTAGTATTATAGCCTATCAGCCCCAGCATTTT
clone_size: few; d_call: NA; v_call: TRBV13; j_call: TRBJ2-7; cdr3_length: 13; cdr3_aa: CASSLKLGGEQYF; cdr3_nt: TGTGCCAGCAGCTTAAAGTTAGGAGGGGAGCAGTACTTC
clone_size: NA; d_call: TRBD2; v_call: TRBV28; j_call: TRBJ2-7; cdr3_length: 16; cdr3_aa: CASSLGLAGVSYEQYF; cdr3_nt: TGTGCCAGCAGCTTAGGGCTAGCGGGGGTCTCCTACGAGCAGTACTTC
clone_size: NA; d_call: NA; v_call: TRBV6-6; j_call: TRBJ1-5; cdr3_length: 15; cdr3_aa: CASEKTAGRDQPQHF; cdr3_nt: TGTGCCAGCGAGAAAACGGCAGGACGGGACCAGCCCCAGCATTTT
clone_size: few; d_call: NA; v_call: TRBV19; j_call: TRBJ1-1; cdr3_length: 15; cdr3_aa: CASSMIRALNTEAFF; cdr3_nt: TGTGCCAGTAGTATGATTAGGGCCTTGAACACTGAAGCTTTCTTT
clone_size: NA; d_call: NA; v_call: TRBV27; j_call: TRBJ2-3; cdr3_length: 15; cdr3_aa: CASSLLGSGRDTQYF; cdr3_nt: TGTGCCAGCAGTTTGTTGGGTTCAGGGAGGGATACGCAGTATTTT
clone_size: NA; d_call: TRBD1; v_call: TRBV27; j_call: TRBJ1-1; cdr3_length: 14; cdr3_aa: CASSLGQANTEAFF; cdr3_nt: TGTGCCAGCAGTTTAGGACAGGCCAACACTGAAGCTTTCTTT
clone_size: NA; d_call: NA; v_call: TRBV5-5; j_call: TRBJ2-7; cdr3_length: 12; cdr3_aa: CASSSTRYEQYF; cdr3_nt: TGTGCCAGCAGCTCCACTCGGTACGAGCAGTACTTC
clone_size: NA; d_call: NA; v_call: TRBV15; j_call: TRBJ2-1; cdr3_length: 14; cdr3_aa: CATSRQDWHNEQFF; cdr3_nt: TGTGCCACCAGCAGACAGGACTGGCACAATGAGCAGTTCTTC
clone_size: few; d_call: TRBD1; v_call: TRBV6-1; j_call: TRBJ1-2; cdr3_length: 16; cdr3_aa: CASSEGRGPSLYGYTF; cdr3_nt: TGTGCCAGCAGTGAAGGCAGGGGGCCATCCCTCTATGGCTACACCTTC
clone_size: NA; d_call: NA; v_call: TRBV4-1; j_call: TRBJ1-3; cdr3_length: 14; cdr3_aa: CASSLPDAGNTIYF; cdr3_nt: TGCGCCAGCAGCCTGCCGGACGCAGGAAACACCATATATTTT
clone_size: NA; d_call: TRBD1; v_call: TRBV7-9; j_call: TRBJ2-7; cdr3_length: 16; cdr3_aa: CASSLAGDRGRYEQYF; cdr3_nt: TGTGCCAGCAGCTTAGCGGGGGACAGGGGGCGATACGAGCAGTACTTC
clone_size: NA; d_call: NA; v_call: TRBV2; j_call: TRBJ2-1; cdr3_length: 16; cdr3_aa: CASTMYAPPGVGEQFF; cdr3_nt: TGTGCCAGCACTATGTACGCCCCCCCAGGGGTAGGTGAGCAGTTCTTC
clone_size: NA; d_call: TRBD2; v_call: TRBV6-5; j_call: TRBJ2-1; cdr3_length: 14; cdr3_aa: CASSWTSGRKEQFF; cdr3_nt: TGTGCCAGCAGTTGGACTAGCGGGAGGAAGGAGCAGTTCTTC
clone_size: NA; d_call: NA; v_call: TRBV6-1; j_call: TRBJ2-7; cdr3_length: 12; cdr3_aa: CATLSQAYEQYF; cdr3_nt: TGTGCCACTTTGAGCCAAGCCTACGAGCAGTACTTC
clone_size: NA; d_call: NA; v_call: TRBV19; j_call: TRBJ2-1; cdr3_length: 13; cdr3_aa: CATSQTGFHEQFF; cdr3_nt: TGTGCCACCTCCCAGACAGGTTTCCATGAGCAGTTCTTC
clone_size: NA; d_call: NA; v_call: TRBV7-8; j_call: TRBJ1-4; cdr3_length: 15; cdr3_aa: CASSLEFATNEKLFF; cdr3_nt: TGTGCCAGCAGCTTAGAATTTGCAACTAATGAAAAACTGTTTTTT
clone_size: NA; d_call: NA; v_call: TRBV4-2; j_call: TRBJ2-3; cdr3_length: 16; cdr3_aa: CASSQDRLDLTDTQYF; cdr3_nt: TGTGCCAGCAGCCAAGATAGGTTGGACCTGACAGATACGCAGTATTTT
clone_size: NA; d_call: NA; v_call: TRBV19; j_call: TRBJ2-1; cdr3_length: 15; cdr3_aa: CASSMTRDRYNEQFF; cdr3_nt: TGTGCCAGTAGTATGACCCGGGATCGCTACAATGAGCAGTTCTTC
clone_size: NA; d_call: TRBD1; v_call: TRBV19; j_call: TRBJ2-7; cdr3_length: 13; cdr3_aa: CASSITGGNEQYF; cdr3_nt: TGTGCCAGTAGTATTACAGGGGGAAACGAGCAGTACTTC
clone_size: NA; d_call: TRBD2; v_call: TRBV6-1; j_call: TRBJ2-5; cdr3_length: 16; cdr3_aa: CASSERGGTSDGTQYF; cdr3_nt: TGTGCCAGCAGTGAAAGAGGAGGGACTAGCGACGGGACCCAGTACTTC
clone_size: NA; d_call: NA; v_call: TRBV7-9; j_call: TRBJ1-4; cdr3_length: 15; cdr3_aa: CASSSTQGYGEKLFF; cdr3_nt: TGTGCCAGCAGCTCGACACAGGGCTATGGGGAAAAACTGTTTTTT
clone_size: NA; d_call: NA; v_call: TRBV30; j_call: TRBJ1-3; cdr3_length: 13; cdr3_aa: CAGEGNPGNTIYF; cdr3_nt: TGTGCCGGGGAGGGTAATCCTGGAAACACCATATATTTT
clone_size: NA; d_call: NA; v_call: TRBV12-5; j_call: TRBJ1-1; cdr3_length: 14; cdr3_aa: CASGFAGENTEAFF; cdr3_nt: TGTGCTAGTGGATTTGCCGGGGAGAACACTGAAGCTTTCTTT
clone_size: once; d_call: NA; v_call: TRBV6-5; j_call: TRBJ2-7; cdr3_length: 15; cdr3_aa: CASSYSNPGIDEQYF; cdr3_nt: TGTGCCAGCAGTTACTCGAATCCAGGAATCGACGAGCAGTACTTC
clone_size: few; d_call: NA; v_call: TRBV4-1; j_call: TRBJ1-2; cdr3_length: 12; cdr3_aa: CASSLTGYGYTF; cdr3_nt: TGCGCCAGCAGCCTCACAGGCTATGGCTACACCTTC
clone_size: few; d_call: NA; v_call: TRBV11-2; j_call: TRBJ1-2; cdr3_length: 12; cdr3_aa: CASRSRGGGYTF; cdr3_nt: TGTGCCAGCAGGTCCAGGGGAGGAGGCTACACCTTC
clone_size: NA; d_call: NA; v_call: TRBV13; j_call: TRBJ2-5; cdr3_length: 13; cdr3_aa: CASSLTVQETQYF; cdr3_nt: TGTGCCAGCAGCTTAACGGTTCAAGAGACCCAGTACTTC
clone_size: NA; d_call: NA; v_call: TRBV11-3; j_call: TRBJ2-2; cdr3_length: 14; cdr3_aa: CASSLPVNTGELFF; cdr3_nt: TGTGCCAGCAGCTTGCCCGTAAACACCGGGGAGCTGTTTTTT